Each of the 6 T cell receptor beta chains below was sequenced from the same sample in a study of human versus mouse CDR3 diversity and MHC coevolution. Sequencing used immunoSEQ multiplex PCR; TCRdb keeps in-frame clones, though not all of them. The sample lists fewer than 100,000 clones; around 93% were seen once. The specimen sequenced was naive CD4+ T cells from blood. Subset described: CD45RO-negative CD62L-positive naive CD4 T cells. The receptors were sampled from a person aged 25-75 years in good health.

CDR3 sequence (DNA): TGTGCCAGCAGCGTTGTGGTACAGCTCATGAACACTGAAGCTTTCTTT. Translated, it gives CASSVVVQLMNTEAFF. The rearrangement links TRBV7-2 to TRBJ1-1; the D is unclear. The CDR3 is 16 residues long. V dropped 5 bases and J dropped 0 bases, with 16 bases sitting between them. Germline V gene data show CDR1 as SGHTA and CDR2 as FQGNSA.

CDR3 protein: CAISELWATGVPGDTQYF. The CDR3 bases are TGTGCCATCAGTGAGTTATGGGCGACCGGGGTACCCGGAGATACGCAGTATTTT. V is TRBV10-3 and J is TRBJ2-3, with TRBD2 as a possible D gene (5 bases). Looked up from germline, CDR1 is ENHRY and CDR2 is SYGVKD. The V end lost 1 base, the J end lost 5 bases, and 22 bases lay between the germline ends. The CDR3 runs to 18 residues.

This clone appeared a few times. The chain carries TRBV7-2 and TRBJ1-4; D gene ambiguous. This CDR3 is built from 17 residues. The germline V gene encodes CDR1 SGHTA and CDR2 FQGNSA. V lost 5 bases and J lost 7, with 23 bases in between. CDR3: CASSPSQHLRMGEKLFF. The CDR3 coding sequence is TGTGCCAGCAGCCCATCACAACACCTGAGGATGGGTGAAAAACTGTTTTTT.

This clone was counted once. This chain connects TRBV28 to TRBJ1-1, with 8 bases identical to TRBD1. The V segment lost 7 bases and the J segment 4 bases; nucleotides outside the gene matches: 14. The length of the CDR3 is 16 residues. Germline CDR1 MDHEN, CDR2 SYDVKM. The CDR3 protein is CASIVRQGAGGTEAFF. The CDR3 nucleotides read TGTGCCAGCATCGTTCGGCAGGGGGCCGGGGGCACTGAAGCTTTCTTT.

The rearrangement joins TRBV9 to TRBJ1-1, with 8 bases identical to TRBD1. The V gene's germline CDR1 is SGDLS and CDR2 YYNGEE. The ends lost 4 bases at V and 1 base at J; junction bases unmatched: 6. The CDR3 is made up of 15 amino acids. The CDR3 DNA reads as TGTGCCAGCAGCCCGAGGGACAGGAAGAACACTGAAGCTTTCTTT. This codes for CASSPRDRKNTEAFF. The full variable domain, its missing parts supplied by reference TRBV9 and TRBJ1-1, is DSGVTQTPKHLITATGQRVTLRCSPRSGDLSVYWYQQSLDQGLQFLIQYYNGEERAKGNILERFSAQQFPDLHSELNLSSLELGDSALYFCASSPRDRKNTEAFFGQGTRLTVV.

The chain uses TRBV7-9 and TRBJ1-1; 7 positions agree with TRBD1. J was trimmed by 4 bases and V by 5 bases; bases with no gene match: 7. The CDR3 loop spans 14 amino acids. The germline V gene has CDR1 SEHNR and CDR2 FQNEAQ (reference sequence). The DNA for the CDR3 is TGTGCCAGCAGCACAGGGGCGGGAGGCACTGAAGCTTTCTTT. It encodes CASSTGAGGTEAFF.